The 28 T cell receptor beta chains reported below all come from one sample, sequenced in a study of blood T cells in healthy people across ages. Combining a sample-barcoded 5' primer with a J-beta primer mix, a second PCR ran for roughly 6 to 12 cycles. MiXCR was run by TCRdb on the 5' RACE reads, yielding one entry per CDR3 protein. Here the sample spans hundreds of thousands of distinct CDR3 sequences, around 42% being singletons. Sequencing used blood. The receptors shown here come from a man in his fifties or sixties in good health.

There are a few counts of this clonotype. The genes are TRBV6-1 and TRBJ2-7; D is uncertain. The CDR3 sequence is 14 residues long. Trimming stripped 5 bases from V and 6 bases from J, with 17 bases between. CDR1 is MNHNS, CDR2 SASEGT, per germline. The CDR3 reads CASSPGSESGEQYF. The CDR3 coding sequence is TGTGCCAGCAGTCCCGGGTCCGAATCGGGCGAGCAGTACTTC.

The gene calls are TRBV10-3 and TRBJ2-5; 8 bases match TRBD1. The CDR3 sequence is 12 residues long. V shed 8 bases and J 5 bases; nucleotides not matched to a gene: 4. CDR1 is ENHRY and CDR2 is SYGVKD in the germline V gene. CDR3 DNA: TGTGCCATCGCGACAGGGGAGGAGACCCAGTACTTC. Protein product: CAIATGEETQYF.

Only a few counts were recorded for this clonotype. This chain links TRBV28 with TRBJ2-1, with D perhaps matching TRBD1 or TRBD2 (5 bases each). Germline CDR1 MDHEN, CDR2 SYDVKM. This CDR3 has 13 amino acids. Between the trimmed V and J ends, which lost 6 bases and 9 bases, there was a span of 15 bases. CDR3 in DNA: TGTGCCAGCAGAGGAACCCCTGGGGGTGAGCAGTTCTTC. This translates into CASRGTPGGEQFF.

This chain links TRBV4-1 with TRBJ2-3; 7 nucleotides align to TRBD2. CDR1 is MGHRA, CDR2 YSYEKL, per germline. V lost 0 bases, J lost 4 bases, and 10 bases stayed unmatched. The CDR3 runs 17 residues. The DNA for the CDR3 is TGCGCCAGCAGCCAAGATCAAGGTGGGGGGGGGGCAGATACGCAGTATTTT. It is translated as CASSQDQGGGGADTQYF.

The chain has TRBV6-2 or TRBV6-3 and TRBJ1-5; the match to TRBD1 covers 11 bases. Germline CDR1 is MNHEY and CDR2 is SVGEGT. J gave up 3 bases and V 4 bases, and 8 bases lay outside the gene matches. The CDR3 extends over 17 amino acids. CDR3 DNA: TGTGCCAGCAGTTCCCAGGGGACAGGGGGATCCAATCAGCCCCAGCATTTT. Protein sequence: CASSSQGTGGSNQPQHF.

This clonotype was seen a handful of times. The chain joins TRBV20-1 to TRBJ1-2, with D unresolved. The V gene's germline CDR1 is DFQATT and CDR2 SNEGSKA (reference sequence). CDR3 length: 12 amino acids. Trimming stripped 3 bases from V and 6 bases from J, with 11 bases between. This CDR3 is CSARRGSDGYTF. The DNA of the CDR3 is TGCAGTGCTAGGCGGGGTTCGGATGGCTACACCTTC.

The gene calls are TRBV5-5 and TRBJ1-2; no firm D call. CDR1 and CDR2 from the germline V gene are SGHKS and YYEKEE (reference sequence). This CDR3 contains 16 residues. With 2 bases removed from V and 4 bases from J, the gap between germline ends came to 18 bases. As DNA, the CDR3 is TGTGCCAGCAGCTTTAGAGAATTACAGCTCGGCTATGGCTACACCTTC. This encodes CASSFRELQLGYGYTF.

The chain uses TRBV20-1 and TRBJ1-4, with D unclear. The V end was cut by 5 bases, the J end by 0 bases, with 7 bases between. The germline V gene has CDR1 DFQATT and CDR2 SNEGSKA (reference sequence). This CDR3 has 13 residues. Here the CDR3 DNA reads TGCAGTGCTGATCGCTCAACTAATGAAAAACTGTTTTTT. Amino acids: CSADRSTNEKLFF.

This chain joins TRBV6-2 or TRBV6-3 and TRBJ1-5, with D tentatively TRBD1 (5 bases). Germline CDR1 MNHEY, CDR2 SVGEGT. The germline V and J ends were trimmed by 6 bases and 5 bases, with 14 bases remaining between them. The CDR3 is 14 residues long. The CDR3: CASSDSIGDQPQHF. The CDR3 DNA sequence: TGTGCCAGCAGCGACAGCATCGGAGATCAGCCCCAGCATTTT.

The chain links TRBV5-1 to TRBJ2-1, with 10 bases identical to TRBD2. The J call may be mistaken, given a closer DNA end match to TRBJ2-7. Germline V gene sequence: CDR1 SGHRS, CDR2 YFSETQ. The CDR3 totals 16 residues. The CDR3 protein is CASSLVSGGIYNEQYF. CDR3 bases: TGCGCCAGCAGCTTGGTTAGCGGGGGGATCTACAATGAGCAGTACTTC.

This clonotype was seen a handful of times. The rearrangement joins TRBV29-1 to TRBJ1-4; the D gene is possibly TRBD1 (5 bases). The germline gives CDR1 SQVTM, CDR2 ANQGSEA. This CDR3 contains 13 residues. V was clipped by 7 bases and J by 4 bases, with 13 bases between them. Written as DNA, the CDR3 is TGCAGCGCCACAGGACCGAGTAATGAAAAACTGTTTTTT. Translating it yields CSATGPSNEKLFF. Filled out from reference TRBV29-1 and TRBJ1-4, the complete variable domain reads SAVISQKPSRDICQRGTSLTIQCQVDSQVTMMFWYRQQPGQSLTLIATANQGSEATYESGFVIDKFPISRPNLTFSTLTVSNMSPEDSSIYLCSATGPSNEKLFFGSGTQLSVL.

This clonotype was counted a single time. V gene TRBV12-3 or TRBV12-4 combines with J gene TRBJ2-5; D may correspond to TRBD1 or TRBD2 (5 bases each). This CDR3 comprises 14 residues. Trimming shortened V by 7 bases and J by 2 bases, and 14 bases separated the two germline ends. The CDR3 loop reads CASTMGRHQETQYF. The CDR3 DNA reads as TGTGCCAGCACTATGGGACGGCATCAAGAGACCCAGTACTTC.

Written as DNA, the CDR3 is TGTGCCAGCGGGGGGGACCCTTACAATGAGCAGTTCTTC. As protein: CASGGDPYNEQFF. This chain uses TRBV10-3 with TRBJ2-1; 9 positions agree with TRBD2. This CDR3 spans 13 amino acids. Germline V gene data show CDR1 as ENHRY and CDR2 as SYGVKD. With 10 bases clipped from V and 4 bases from J, the junction kept 5 bases outside the gene matches.

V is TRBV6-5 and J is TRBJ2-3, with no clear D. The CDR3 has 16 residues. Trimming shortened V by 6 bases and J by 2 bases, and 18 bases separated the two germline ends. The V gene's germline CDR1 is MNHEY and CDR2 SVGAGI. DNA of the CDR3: TGTGCCAGCAGCCCTACACTCAAGATCGCCACAGATACGCAGTATTTT. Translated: CASSPTLKIATDTQYF.

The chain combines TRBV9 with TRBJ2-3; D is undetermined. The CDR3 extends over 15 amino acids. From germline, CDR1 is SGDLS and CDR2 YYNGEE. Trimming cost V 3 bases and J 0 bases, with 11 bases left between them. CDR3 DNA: TGTGCCAGCAGCGGTGACCGATATAGCACAGATACGCAGTATTTT. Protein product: CASSGDRYSTDTQYF.

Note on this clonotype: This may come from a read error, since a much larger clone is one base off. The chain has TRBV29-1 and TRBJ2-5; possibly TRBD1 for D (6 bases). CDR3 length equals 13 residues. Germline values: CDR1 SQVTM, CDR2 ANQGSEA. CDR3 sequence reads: CSVEEGYREIQYF. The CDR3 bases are TGCAGCGTTGAAGAGGGCTACAGGGAGATCCAGTACTTC.

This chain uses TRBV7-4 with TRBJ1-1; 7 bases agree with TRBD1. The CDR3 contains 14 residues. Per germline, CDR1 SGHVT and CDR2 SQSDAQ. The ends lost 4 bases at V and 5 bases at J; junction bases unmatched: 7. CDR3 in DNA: TGTGCCAGCAGCTCCTACAGGGGTAGGACTGAAGCTTTCTTT. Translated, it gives CASSSYRGRTEAFF.

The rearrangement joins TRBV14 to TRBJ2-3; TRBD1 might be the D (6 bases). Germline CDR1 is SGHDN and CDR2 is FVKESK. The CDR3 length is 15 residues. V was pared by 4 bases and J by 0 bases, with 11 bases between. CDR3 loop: CASSRGQYSTDTQYF. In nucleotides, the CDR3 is TGTGCCAGCAGCCGCGGACAGTATAGCACAGATACGCAGTATTTT. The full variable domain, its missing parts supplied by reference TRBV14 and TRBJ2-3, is EAGVTQFPSHSVIEKGQTVTLRCDPISGHDNLYWYRRVMGKEIKFLLHFVKESKQDESGMPNNRFLAERTGGTYSTLKVQPAELEDSGVYFCASSRGQYSTDTQYFGPGTRLTVL.

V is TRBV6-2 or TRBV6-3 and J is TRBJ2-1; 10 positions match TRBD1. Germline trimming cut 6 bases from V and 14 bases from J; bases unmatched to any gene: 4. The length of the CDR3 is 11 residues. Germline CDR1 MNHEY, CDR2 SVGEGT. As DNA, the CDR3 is TGTGCCAGCAGCTCGACAGGGGGCGAGTTCTTC. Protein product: CASSSTGGEFF.

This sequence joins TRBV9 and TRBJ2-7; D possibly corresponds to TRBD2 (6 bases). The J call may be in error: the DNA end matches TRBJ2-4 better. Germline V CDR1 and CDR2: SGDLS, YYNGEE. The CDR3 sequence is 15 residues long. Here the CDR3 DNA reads TGTGCCAGCAGCGTGGGTGCGGGGGCCAAAAACATTCAGTACTTC. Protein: CASSVGAGAKNIQYF.

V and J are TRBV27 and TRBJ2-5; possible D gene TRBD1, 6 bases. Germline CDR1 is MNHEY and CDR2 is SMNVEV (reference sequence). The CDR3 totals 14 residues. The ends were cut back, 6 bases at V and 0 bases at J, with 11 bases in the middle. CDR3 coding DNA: TGTGCCAGCAGACGATACAGGGACCAAGAGACCCAGTACTTC. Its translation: CASRRYRDQETQYF.

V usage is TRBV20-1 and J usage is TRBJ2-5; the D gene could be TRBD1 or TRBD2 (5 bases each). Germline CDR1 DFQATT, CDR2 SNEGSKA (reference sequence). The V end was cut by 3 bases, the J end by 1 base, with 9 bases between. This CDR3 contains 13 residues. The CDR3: CSASRDLQETQYF. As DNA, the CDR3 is TGCAGTGCTAGCCGGGACCTCCAAGAGACCCAGTACTTC.

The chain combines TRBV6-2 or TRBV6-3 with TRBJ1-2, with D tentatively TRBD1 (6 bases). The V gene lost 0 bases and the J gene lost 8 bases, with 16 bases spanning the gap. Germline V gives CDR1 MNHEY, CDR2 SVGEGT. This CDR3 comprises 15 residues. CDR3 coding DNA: TGTGCCAGCAGTTACTCCAATCCCGACAGGTCCGGCTACACCTTC. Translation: CASSYSNPDRSGYTF.

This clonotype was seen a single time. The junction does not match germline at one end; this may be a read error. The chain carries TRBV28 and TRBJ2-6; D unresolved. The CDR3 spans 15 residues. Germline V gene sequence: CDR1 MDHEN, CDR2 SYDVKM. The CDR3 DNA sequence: TGTGCCAGCAGTTTAGTTGGTTCTGGGGTCAACGTCCTGACTTTC. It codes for CASSLVGSGVNVLTF.

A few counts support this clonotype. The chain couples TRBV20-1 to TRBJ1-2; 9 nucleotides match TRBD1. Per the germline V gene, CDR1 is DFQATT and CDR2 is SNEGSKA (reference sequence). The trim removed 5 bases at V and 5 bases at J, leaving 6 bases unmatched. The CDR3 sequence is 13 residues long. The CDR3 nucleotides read TGCAGTGCTCGGACAGGGGCCCAGTATGGCTACACCTTC. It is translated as CSARTGAQYGYTF.

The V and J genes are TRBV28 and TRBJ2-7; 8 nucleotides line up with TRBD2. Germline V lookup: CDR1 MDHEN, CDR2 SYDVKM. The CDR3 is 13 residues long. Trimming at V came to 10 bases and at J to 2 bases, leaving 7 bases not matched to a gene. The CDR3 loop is CATKLAATYEQYF. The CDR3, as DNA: TGTGCCACCAAACTAGCGGCGACCTACGAGCAGTACTTC.

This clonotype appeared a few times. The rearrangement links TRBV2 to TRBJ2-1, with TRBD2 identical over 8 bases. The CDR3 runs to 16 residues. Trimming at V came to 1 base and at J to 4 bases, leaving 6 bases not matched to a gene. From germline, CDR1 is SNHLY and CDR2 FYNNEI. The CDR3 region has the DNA TGTGCCAGCAGTGAAGGTGGCGGGGGGATATACAATGAGCAGTTCTTC. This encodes CASSEGGGGIYNEQFF.

CDR3 in DNA: TGTGCCAGCAGCCCAGAATTTAACTATGGCTACACCTTC. Its protein is CASSPEFNYGYTF. The chain carries TRBV5-5 and TRBJ1-2; D gene ambiguous. V lost 4 bases and J 1 base, leaving 8 bases between the germline ends. The CDR3 is made up of 13 amino acids. Germline V gives CDR1 SGHKS, CDR2 YYEKEE (reference sequence). Supplemented by reference TRBV5-5 and TRBJ1-2, the full variable domain reads DAGVTQSPTHLIKTRGQQVTLRCSPISGHKSVSWYQQVLGQGPQFIFQYYEKEERGRGNFPDRFSARQFPNYSSELNVNALLLGDSALYLCASSPEFNYGYTFGSGTRLTVV.